Listed here are 3 T cell receptor beta chains from one sample, sequenced in a study of molecular identifiers for immune sequencing clone quantification. MiXCR, run by TCRdb on the PCR reads, gives a single entry per CDR3 protein. This table has about 640,000 distinct CDR3 sequences, less than 20% appearing once. Sequencing was performed on naive CD8+ T cells from blood, with Jurkat cell RNA spiked in. Subset meaning: FACS-sorted CD8+CD4-CCR7+CD45RA+ naive T cells. These receptor sequences come from a human donor in good health. Some libraries in this study had Jurkat cell RNA spiked in.

At least ten counts were recorded for this clonotype. The chain is built from TRBV20-1 and TRBJ2-7; 9 nucleotides agree with TRBD1. Per germline, CDR1 DFQATT and CDR2 SNEGSKA (reference sequence). The length of the CDR3 is 11 residues. CDR3 nucleotide sequence: TGCAGCGCCGGGACAGGGTACGAGCAGTACTTC. Translation: CSAGTGYEQYF.

This clonotype has ten or more counts. The V gene is TRBV9, the J gene TRBJ2-3; unclear D gene. CDR1 SGDLS and CDR2 YYNGEE come from the germline V gene. Trimming cost V 3 bases and J 2 bases, with 10 bases left between them. This CDR3 has 14 amino acids. CDR3 residues: CASSGSSFTDTQYF. DNA for the CDR3: TGTGCCAGCAGCGGCAGCTCCTTCACAGATACGCAGTATTTT. Full variable domain (missing parts from reference TRBV9 and TRBJ2-3): DSGVTQTPKHLITATGQRVTLRCSPRSGDLSVYWYQQSLDQGLQFLIQYYNGEERAKGNILERFSAQQFPDLHSELNLSSLELGDSALYFCASSGSSFTDTQYFGPGTRLTVL.

The table lists this clonotype with many counts. This rearrangement joins TRBV4-1 to TRBJ2-5; maybe TRBD2 (5 bases). V was pared by 0 bases and J by 5 bases, with 13 bases between. The CDR3 has 15 residues. Germline assignment: CDR1 MGHRA and CDR2 YSYEKL. The CDR3 sequence: CASSQDAYGGETQYF. The CDR3, as DNA: TGCGCCAGCAGCCAAGATGCGTATGGCGGGGAGACCCAGTACTTC.